This T cell receptor (beta chain) was identified in a study of cytomegalovirus exposure and HLA in healthy donors. The study's findings and limits: Per a prior analysis, the majority of TCR beta V segments were productive roughly 90% or roughly 30% of the time.

V lost 1 base and J lost 4, with 8 bases in between. This CDR3 comprises 14 residues. Per germline, CDR1 SGHAT and CDR2 FQNNGV. To note about this clone: Its target is not known.

The PCR used 60 Vbeta and 13 Jbeta primers. This table comes from immunoSEQ multiplex PCR, and its TCRdb copy is limited to in-frame clones, with some not included. The sample has approximately 220,000 clones, roughly four fifths seen once. The origin of this receptor is a girl aged 2-10 years in good health and CMV-seronegative. The rearrangement joins TRBV11-2 to TRBJ1-5; no reliable D call. The sample taken for sequencing was PBMCs. Here the CDR3 reads CASSLGEGNQPQHF. The CDR3 nucleotides are TGTGCCAGCAGCTTAGGGGAGGGAAATCAGCCCCAGCATTTT.